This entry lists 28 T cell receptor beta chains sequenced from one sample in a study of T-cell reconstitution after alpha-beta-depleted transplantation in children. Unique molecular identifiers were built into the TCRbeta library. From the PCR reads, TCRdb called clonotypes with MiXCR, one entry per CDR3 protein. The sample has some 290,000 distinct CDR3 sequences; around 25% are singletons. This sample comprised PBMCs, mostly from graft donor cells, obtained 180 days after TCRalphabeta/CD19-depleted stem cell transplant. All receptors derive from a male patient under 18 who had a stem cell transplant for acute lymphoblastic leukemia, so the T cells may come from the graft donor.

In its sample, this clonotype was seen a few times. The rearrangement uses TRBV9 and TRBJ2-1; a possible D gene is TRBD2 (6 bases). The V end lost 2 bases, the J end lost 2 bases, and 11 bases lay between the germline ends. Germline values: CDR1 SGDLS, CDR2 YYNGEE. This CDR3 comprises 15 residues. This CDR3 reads CASSVDRGTYNEQFF. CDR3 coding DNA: TGTGCCAGCAGCGTCGATCGCGGGACCTACAATGAGCAGTTCTTC.

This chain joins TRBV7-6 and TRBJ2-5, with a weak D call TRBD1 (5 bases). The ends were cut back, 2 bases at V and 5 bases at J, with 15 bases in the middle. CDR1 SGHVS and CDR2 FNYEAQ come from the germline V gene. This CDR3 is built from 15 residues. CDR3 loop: CASSLTQGSWETQYF. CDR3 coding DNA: TGTGCCAGCAGCTTAACGCAGGGTAGCTGGGAGACCCAGTACTTC.

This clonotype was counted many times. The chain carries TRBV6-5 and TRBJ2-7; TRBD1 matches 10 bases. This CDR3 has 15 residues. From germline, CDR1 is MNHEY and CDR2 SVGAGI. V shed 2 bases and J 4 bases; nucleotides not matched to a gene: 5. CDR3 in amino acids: CASSYATGGLYEQYF. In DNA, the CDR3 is TGTGCCAGCAGTTACGCGACAGGGGGCCTGTACGAGCAGTACTTC.

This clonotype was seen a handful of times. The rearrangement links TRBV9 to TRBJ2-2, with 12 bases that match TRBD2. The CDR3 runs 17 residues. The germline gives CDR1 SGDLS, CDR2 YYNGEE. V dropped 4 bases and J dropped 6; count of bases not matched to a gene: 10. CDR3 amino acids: CASSPRHLAGGAGELFF. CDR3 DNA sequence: TGTGCCAGCAGCCCCCGACACCTAGCGGGAGGGGCCGGGGAGCTGTTTTTT.

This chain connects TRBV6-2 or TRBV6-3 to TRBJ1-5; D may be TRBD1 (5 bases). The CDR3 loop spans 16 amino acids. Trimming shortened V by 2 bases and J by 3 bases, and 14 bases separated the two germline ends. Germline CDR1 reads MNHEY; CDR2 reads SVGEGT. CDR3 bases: TGTGCCAGCAGTTACGGGGAGGGGCTCCTCAATCAGCCCCAGCATTTT. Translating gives CASSYGEGLLNQPQHF.

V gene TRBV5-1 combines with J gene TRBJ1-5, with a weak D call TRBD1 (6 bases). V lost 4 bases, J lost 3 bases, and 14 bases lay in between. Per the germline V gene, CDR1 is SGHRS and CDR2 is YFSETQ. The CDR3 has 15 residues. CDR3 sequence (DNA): TGCGCCAGCAGCCCTCTCGGGGGCATCAATCAGCCCCAGCATTTT. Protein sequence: CASSPLGGINQPQHF.

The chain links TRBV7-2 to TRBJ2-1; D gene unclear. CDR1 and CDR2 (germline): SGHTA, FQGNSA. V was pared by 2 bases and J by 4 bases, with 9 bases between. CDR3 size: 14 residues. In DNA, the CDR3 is TGTGCCAGCAGCTTATCTGAGGTTTACAATGAGCAGTTCTTC. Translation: CASSLSEVYNEQFF.

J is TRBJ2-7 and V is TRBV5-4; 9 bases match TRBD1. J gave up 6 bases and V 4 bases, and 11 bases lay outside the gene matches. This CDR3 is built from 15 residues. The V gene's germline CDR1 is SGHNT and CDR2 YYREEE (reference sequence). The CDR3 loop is CASSPGRDRDGEQYF. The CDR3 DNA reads TGTGCCAGCAGCCCGGGGCGGGACAGGGACGGCGAGCAGTACTTC.

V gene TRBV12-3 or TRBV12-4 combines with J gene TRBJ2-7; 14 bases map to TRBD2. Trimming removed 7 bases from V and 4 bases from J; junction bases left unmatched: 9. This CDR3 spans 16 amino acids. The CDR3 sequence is CASIPGGTSGSYEQYF. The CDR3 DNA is TGTGCCAGCATCCCCGGTGGGACTAGCGGGAGTTACGAGCAGTACTTC.

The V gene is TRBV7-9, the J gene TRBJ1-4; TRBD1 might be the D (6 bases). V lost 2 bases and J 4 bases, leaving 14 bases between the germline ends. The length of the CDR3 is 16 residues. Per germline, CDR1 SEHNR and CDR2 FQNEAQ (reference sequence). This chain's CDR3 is CASSLSPGHLNEKLFF. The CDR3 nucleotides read TGTGCCAGCAGCTTATCCCCGGGACACCTTAATGAAAAACTGTTTTTT.

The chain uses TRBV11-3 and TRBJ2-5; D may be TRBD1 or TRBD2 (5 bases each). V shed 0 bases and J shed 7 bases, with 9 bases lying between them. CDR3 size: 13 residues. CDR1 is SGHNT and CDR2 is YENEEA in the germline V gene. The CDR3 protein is CASSLDMRGTQYF. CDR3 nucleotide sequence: TGTGCCAGCAGCTTAGATATGAGGGGGACCCAGTACTTC.

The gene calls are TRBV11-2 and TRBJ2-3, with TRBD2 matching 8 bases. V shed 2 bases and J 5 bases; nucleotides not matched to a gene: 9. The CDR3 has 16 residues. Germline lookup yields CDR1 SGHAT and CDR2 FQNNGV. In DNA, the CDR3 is TGTGCCAGCAGCTTAACCGGGACTAGAAGACTAGATACGCAGTATTTT. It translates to CASSLTGTRRLDTQYF.

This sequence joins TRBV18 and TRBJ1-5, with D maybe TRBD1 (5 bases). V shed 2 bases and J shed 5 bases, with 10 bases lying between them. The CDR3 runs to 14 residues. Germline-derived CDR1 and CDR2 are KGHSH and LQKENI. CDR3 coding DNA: TGTGCCAGCTCACCAGGGGCAGGGCATCAGCCCCAGCATTTT. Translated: CASSPGAGHQPQHF. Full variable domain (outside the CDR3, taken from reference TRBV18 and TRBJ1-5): NAGVMQNPRHLVRRRGQEARLRCSPMKGHSHVYWYRQLPEEGLKFMVYLQKENIIDESGMPKERFSAEFPKEGPSILRIQQVVRGDSAAYFCASSPGAGHQPQHFGDGTRLSIL.

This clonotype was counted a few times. This chain's CDR3 is CATSENTGELFF. CDR3 coding DNA: TGTGCCACCAGTGAGAACACCGGGGAGCTGTTTTTT. This sequence joins TRBV24-1 and TRBJ2-2, with no clear D. This CDR3 is 12 amino acids long. V shed 4 bases and J shed 1 base, with 0 bases lying between them. The germline gives CDR1 KGHDR, CDR2 SFDVKD.

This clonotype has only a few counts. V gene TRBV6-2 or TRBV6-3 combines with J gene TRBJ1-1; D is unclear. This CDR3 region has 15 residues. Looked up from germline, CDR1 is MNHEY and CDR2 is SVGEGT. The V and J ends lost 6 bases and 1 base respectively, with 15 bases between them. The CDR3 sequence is CASSHRFRENTEAFF. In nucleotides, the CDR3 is TGTGCCAGCAGCCATCGATTTCGAGAGAACACTGAAGCTTTCTTT.

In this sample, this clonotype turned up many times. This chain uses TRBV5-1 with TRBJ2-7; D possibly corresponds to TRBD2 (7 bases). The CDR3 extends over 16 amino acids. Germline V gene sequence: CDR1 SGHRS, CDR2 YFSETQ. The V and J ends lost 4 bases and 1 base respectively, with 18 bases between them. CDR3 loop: CASSPGGGRGSYEQYF. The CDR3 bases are TGCGCCAGCAGCCCGGGGGGCGGGAGAGGATCCTACGAGCAGTACTTC.

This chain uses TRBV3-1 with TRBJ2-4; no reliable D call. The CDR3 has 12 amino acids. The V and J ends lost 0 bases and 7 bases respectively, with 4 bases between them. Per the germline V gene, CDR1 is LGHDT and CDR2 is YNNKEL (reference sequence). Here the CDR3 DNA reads TGTGCCAGCAGCCAAGATTGGAACATTCAGTACTTC. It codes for CASSQDWNIQYF.

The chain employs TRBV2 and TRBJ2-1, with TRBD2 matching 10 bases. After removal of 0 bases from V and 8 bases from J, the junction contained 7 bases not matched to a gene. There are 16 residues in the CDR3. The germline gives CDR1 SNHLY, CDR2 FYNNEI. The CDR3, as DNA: TGTGCCAGCAGTGAAGCAAGGCTAGCGGGAGTCGATGAGCAGTTCTTC. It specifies CASSEARLAGVDEQFF.

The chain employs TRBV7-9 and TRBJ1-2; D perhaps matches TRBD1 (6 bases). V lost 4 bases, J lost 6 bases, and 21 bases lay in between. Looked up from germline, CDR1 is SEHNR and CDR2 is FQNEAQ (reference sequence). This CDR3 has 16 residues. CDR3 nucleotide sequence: TGTGCCAGCAGCTCTTATTCCGCTTGGGGGCCGGATGGCTACACCTTC. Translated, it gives CASSSYSAWGPDGYTF.

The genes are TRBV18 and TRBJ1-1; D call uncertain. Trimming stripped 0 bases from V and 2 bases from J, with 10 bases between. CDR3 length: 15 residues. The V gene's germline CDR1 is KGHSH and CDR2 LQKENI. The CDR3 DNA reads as TGTGCCAGCTCACCACCATCGTTGGGAAACACTGAAGCTTTCTTT. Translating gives CASSPPSLGNTEAFF.

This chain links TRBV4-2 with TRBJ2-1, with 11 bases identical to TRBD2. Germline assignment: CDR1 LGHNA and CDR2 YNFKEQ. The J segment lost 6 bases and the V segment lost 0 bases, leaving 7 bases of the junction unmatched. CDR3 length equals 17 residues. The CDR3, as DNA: TGTGCCAGCAGCCAAGATCCTAGCGGGAGGTCCCGCAATGAGCAGTTCTTC. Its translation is CASSQDPSGRSRNEQFF.

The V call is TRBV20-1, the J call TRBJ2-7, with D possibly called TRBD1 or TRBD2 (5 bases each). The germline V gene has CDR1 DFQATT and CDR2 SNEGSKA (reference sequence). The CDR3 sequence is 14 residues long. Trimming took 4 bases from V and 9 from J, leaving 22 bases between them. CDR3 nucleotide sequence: TGCAGTGCTACCACCCTCCGGGGCCCCGGAGGGCAGTACTTC. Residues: CSATTLRGPGGQYF.

CDR3 sequence (DNA): TGCAGCGCATCCGGGACTAGCGGGAGAGATGAGCAGTTCTTC. Its translation is CSASGTSGRDEQFF. This chain uses TRBV29-1 with TRBJ2-1, with 14 bases lining up with TRBD2. This CDR3 spans 14 amino acids. The V and J ends lost 7 bases and 8 bases, in that order; junction bases with no gene match: 7. Germline CDR1 is SQVTM and CDR2 is ANQGSEA.

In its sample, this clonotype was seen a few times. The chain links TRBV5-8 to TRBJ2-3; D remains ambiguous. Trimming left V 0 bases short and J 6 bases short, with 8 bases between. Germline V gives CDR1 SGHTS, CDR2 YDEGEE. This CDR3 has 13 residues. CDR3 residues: CASSLESSDTQYF. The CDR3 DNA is TGTGCCAGCAGCTTGGAAAGTTCGGATACGCAGTATTTT. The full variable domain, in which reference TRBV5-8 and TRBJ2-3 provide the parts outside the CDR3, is EAGVTQSPTHLIKTRGQQATLRCSPISGHTSVYWYQQALGLGLQFLLWYDEGEERNRGNFPPRFSGRQFPNYSSELNVNALELEDSALYLCASSLESSDTQYFGPGTRLTVL.

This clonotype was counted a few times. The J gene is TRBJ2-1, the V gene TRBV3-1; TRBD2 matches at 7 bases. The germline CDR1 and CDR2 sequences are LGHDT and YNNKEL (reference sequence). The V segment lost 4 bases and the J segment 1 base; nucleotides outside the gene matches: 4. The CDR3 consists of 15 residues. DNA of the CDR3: TGTGCCAGCAGCCTTACTAGCGTTTCCTACAATGAGCAGTTCTTC. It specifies CASSLTSVSYNEQFF.

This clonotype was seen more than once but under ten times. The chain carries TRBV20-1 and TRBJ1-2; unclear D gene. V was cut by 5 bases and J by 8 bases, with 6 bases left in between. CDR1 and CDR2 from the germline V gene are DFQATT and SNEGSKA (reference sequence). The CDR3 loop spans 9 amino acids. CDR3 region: CSAPWGYTF. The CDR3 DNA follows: TGCAGTGCTCCCTGGGGCTACACCTTC.

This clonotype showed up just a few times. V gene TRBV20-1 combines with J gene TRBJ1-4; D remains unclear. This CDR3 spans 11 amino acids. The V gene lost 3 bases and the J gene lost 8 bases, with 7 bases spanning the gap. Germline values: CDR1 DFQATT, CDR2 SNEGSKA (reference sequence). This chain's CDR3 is CSASRAEKLFF. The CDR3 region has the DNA TGCAGTGCTAGTCGGGCGGAAAAACTGTTTTTT.

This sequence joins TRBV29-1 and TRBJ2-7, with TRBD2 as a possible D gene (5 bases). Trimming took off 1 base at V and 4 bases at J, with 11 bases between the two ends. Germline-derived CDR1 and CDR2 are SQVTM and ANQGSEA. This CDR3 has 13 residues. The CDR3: CSVEGRIGYEQYF. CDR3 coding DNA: TGCAGCGTTGAAGGGAGGATAGGTTACGAGCAGTACTTC.